These 30 T cell receptor beta chains originate from one sample sequenced in a study of blood T cell repertoires in COVID-19. Clones were sequenced by immunoSEQ multiplex PCR, and TCRdb holds only the in-frame ones, with some missing. This sample carries tens of thousands of clones, roughly four fifths of them seen once, and the ten largest clones take about 30%. The sample consisted of peripheral blood. Source of these receptors: a human donor in a cohort sampled during active COVID-19.

V usage is TRBV5-3 and J usage is TRBJ1-6, with TRBD1 as a possible D gene (5 bases). TRBV5-3 is annotated as an ORF whose role is uncertain. Trimming took off 3 bases at V and 3 bases at J, with 16 bases between the two ends. The CDR3 loop spans 17 amino acids. CDR3 in DNA: TGTGCCAGAAGCTGTCCAGGGTTTCCCATCTATAATTCACCCCTCCACTTT. It is translated as CARSCPGFPIYNSPLHF.

This sequence joins TRBV5-4 and TRBJ2-5; TRBD1 is a possible D gene (5 bases). Germline-derived CDR1 and CDR2 are SGHNT and YYREEE (reference sequence). The CDR3 consists of 15 residues. With 0 bases removed from V and 5 bases from J, the gap between germline ends came to 14 bases. The CDR3 DNA sequence: TGTGCCAGCAGCTTGGCCTCTGGGGCGCGGGAGACCCAGTACTTC. Its translation: CASSLASGARETQYF.

The CDR3 DNA follows: TGTGCCAGCATTCTTGCGGGGGAAAAACTGTTTTTT. It codes for CASILAGEKLFF. The chain combines TRBV2 with TRBJ1-4; unclear D gene. The CDR3 consists of 12 residues. CDR1 and CDR2 (germline): SNHLY, FYNNEI. V lost 7 bases and J lost 8, with 11 bases in between.

This clone appeared once. CDR3 sequence (DNA): TGTGCCAGCAGTGCACTCCGGGGGAGGGGCGAGGAGCAGTACTTC. Translated, it gives CASSALRGRGEEQYF. The chain recombines TRBV2 with TRBJ2-7, with 7 positions matching TRBD2. Trimming at V came to 4 bases and at J to 7 bases, leaving 13 bases not matched to a gene. This CDR3 is built from 15 residues. The germline CDR1 and CDR2 sequences are SNHLY and FYNNEI.

This clone has a handful of counts. The V and J genes are TRBV9 and TRBJ2-7; 12 bases align to TRBD2. V lost 4 bases to trimming and J lost 4 bases; unmatched junction nucleotides: 3. CDR1 SGDLS and CDR2 YYNGEE come from the germline V gene. This CDR3 region has 14 residues. The CDR3 reads CASSFGLAGYEQYF. CDR3 coding DNA: TGTGCCAGCAGCTTTGGACTAGCGGGGTACGAGCAGTACTTC.

This clone was counted a few times. The genes are TRBV30 and TRBJ2-3; 10 bases are a match to TRBD2. Trimming removed 3 bases from V and 0 bases from J; junction bases left unmatched: 6. The CDR3 sequence is 16 residues long. CDR1 is GTSNPN, CDR2 SVGIG, per germline (reference sequence). The CDR3 spells CAWSAGLAVSTDTQYF. The CDR3 DNA reads TGTGCCTGGAGCGCCGGACTAGCGGTGAGCACAGATACGCAGTATTTT.

This clone showed up just a few times. The genes are TRBV25-1 and TRBJ1-6; D is perhaps TRBD1 (6 bases). The germline V gene has CDR1 MGHDK and CDR2 SYGVNS. Deletions cut 4 bases from V and 6 bases from J, with 10 bases between. This CDR3 has 14 amino acids. The CDR3 spells CASSATGFNSPLHF. As DNA, the CDR3 is TGTGCCAGCAGTGCGACAGGTTTTAATTCACCCCTCCACTTT.

This sequence joins TRBV27 and TRBJ2-2, with 7 positions matching TRBD1. The ends lost 8 bases at V and 3 bases at J; junction bases unmatched: 9. In germline, CDR1 is MNHEY, CDR2 SMNVEV (reference sequence). CDR3 size: 15 residues. CDR3 loop: CASHPRGPYTGELFF. DNA for the CDR3: TGTGCCAGCCACCCGAGGGGGCCGTACACCGGGGAGCTGTTTTTT.

The rearrangement links TRBV12-3 or TRBV12-4 to TRBJ2-1; 7 bases match TRBD1. This CDR3 contains 13 residues. V shed 4 bases, J shed 7 bases, and the junction held 4 bases outside the gene matches. The CDR3 region has the DNA TGTGCCAGCAGTTCTTACAGGGGTAATGAGCAGTTCTTC. Amino acids: CASSSYRGNEQFF.

This clone was seen more than once but under ten times. CDR3 in amino acids: CASSYSPSALGEQFF. CDR3 nucleotide sequence: TGTGCCAGCAGTTACTCGCCCAGCGCCCTTGGTGAGCAGTTCTTC. The chain uses TRBV6-5 and TRBJ2-1; D is undetermined. In germline, CDR1 is MNHEY, CDR2 SVGAGI. There are 15 residues in the CDR3. The V gene lost 0 bases and the J gene lost 9 bases, with 15 bases spanning the gap.

The genes are TRBV3-1 (or the pseudogene TRBV3-2) and TRBJ2-1; TRBD2 agrees at 8 bases. Germline V gene data show CDR1 as LGHDT and CDR2 as YNNKEL (reference sequence). Unmatched junction bases numbered 5, after V lost 0 bases and J lost 7 bases. CDR3 length: 15 amino acids. The CDR3 bases are TGTGCCAGCAGCCAAGATTGGGGCGGGAGGAATGAGCAGTTCTTC. It translates to CASSQDWGGRNEQFF.

The V call is TRBV14, the J call TRBJ1-2; D is undetermined. Germline V lookup: CDR1 SGHDN, CDR2 FVKESK. V was shortened by 0 bases and J by 3 bases, with 5 bases between the two germline ends. This CDR3 region has 13 residues. CDR3 in DNA: TGTGCCAGCAGCCAAGAATTAGACTATGGCTACACCTTC. This codes for CASSQELDYGYTF.

The chain links TRBV24-1 to TRBJ2-5; 7 bases line up with TRBD1. The CDR3 is 13 amino acids. V lost 2 bases, J lost 4 bases, and 0 bases stayed unmatched. Germline CDR1 KGHDR, CDR2 SFDVKD. The CDR3 sequence: CATSDSGGETQYF. CDR3 DNA sequence: TGTGCCACCAGTGATTCAGGGGGAGAGACCCAGTACTTC.

The chain couples TRBV29-1 to TRBJ2-1; tentative D call: TRBD2 (6 bases). The germline V gene has CDR1 SQVTM and CDR2 ANQGSEA. This CDR3 has 14 amino acids. V lost 4 bases, J lost 5 bases, and 15 bases lay in between. CDR3 in DNA: TGCAGCGTTGGAGGACCCGGAGGGGACAATGAGCAGTTCTTC. Its translation: CSVGGPGGDNEQFF.

The V call is TRBV18, the J call TRBJ2-3; 8 nucleotides line up with TRBD2. J lost 4 bases, V lost 0 bases, and 6 bases had no gene match. The CDR3 is 16 residues long. Germline CDR1 reads KGHSH; CDR2 reads LQKENI. The CDR3 sequence is CASSPPRGGGPDTQYF. CDR3 in DNA: TGTGCCAGCTCACCACCCCGGGGGGGAGGTCCAGATACGCAGTATTTT. The full variable domain, with the rest looked up from reference TRBV18 and TRBJ2-3, is NAGVMQNPRHLVRRRGQEARLRCSPMKGHSHVYWYRQLPEEGLKFMVYLQKENIIDESGMPKERFSAEFPKEGPSILRIQQVVRGDSAAYFCASSPPRGGGPDTQYFGPGTRLTVL.

The chain is built from TRBV2 and TRBJ1-1; 8 bases agree with TRBD1. This CDR3 spans 14 amino acids. V shed 5 bases, J shed 7 bases, and the junction held 9 bases outside the gene matches. CDR1 is SNHLY and CDR2 is FYNNEI in the germline V gene. The CDR3 here is CASSLAGGLGEAFF. CDR3 coding DNA: TGTGCCAGCAGTCTGGCAGGGGGCCTGGGTGAAGCTTTCTTT.

CDR3 coding DNA: TGTGCCAGCAGTGAATTAGTCGAAAAACTGTTTTTT. Residues: CASSELVEKLFF. This chain connects TRBV6-1 to TRBJ1-4; D gene uncertain. Trimming cost V 2 bases and J 8 bases, with 6 bases left between them. CDR3 length: 12 amino acids. Per germline, CDR1 MNHNS and CDR2 SASEGT.

The rearrangement joins TRBV7-2 to TRBJ2-3; D gene unclear. V gave up 6 bases and J gave up 6 bases, with 13 bases separating them. Germline V gene lookup returns CDR1 SGHTA and CDR2 FQGNSA. The CDR3 loop spans 13 amino acids. As DNA, the CDR3 is TGTGCCAGCAGTCGTCTGGCAGGTGATACGCAGTATTTT. Translating it yields CASSRLAGDTQYF.

The V call is TRBV5-1, the J call TRBJ2-3; 9 bases match TRBD2. Germline CDR1 is SGHRS and CDR2 is YFSETQ. The CDR3 contains 14 residues. Trimming removed 3 bases from V and 5 bases from J; junction bases left unmatched: 4. CDR3 region: CASSSSSGEDTQYF. For the CDR3, the DNA is TGCGCCAGCAGCTCGTCTAGCGGGGAAGATACGCAGTATTTT.

On this clone itself: A much larger clone differs by one base, so this may be a read error. The DNA of the CDR3 is TGTGCCAGCAGCCTTAGCACAGATACGCAGTATTTT. Its protein is CASSLSTDTQYF. This chain joins TRBV5-4 and TRBJ2-3; D unresolved. The CDR3 spans 12 residues. V lost 4 bases and J lost 0, with 3 bases in between. From germline, CDR1 is SGHNT and CDR2 YYREEE (reference sequence).

V usage is TRBV6-5 and J usage is TRBJ1-5, with D hard to call. CDR3 size: 13 residues. CDR1 is MNHEY and CDR2 is SVGAGI in the germline V gene. With 5 bases removed from V and 3 bases from J, the gap between germline ends came to 8 bases. The CDR3 protein is CASSQDYNQPQHF. The CDR3, as DNA: TGTGCCAGCAGTCAGGACTACAATCAGCCCCAGCATTTT.

This chain connects TRBV18 to TRBJ1-2; TRBD1 matches at 7 bases. Trimming removed 6 bases from V and 4 bases from J; junction bases left unmatched: 8. Germline lookup yields CDR1 KGHSH and CDR2 LQKENI. The CDR3 length is 14 residues. CDR3 coding DNA: TGTGCCAGCTCCGATCGGGACAGCTCCTATGGCTACACCTTC. Translating it yields CASSDRDSSYGYTF.

This rearrangement joins TRBV19 to TRBJ1-1; D ambiguous. Looked up from germline, CDR1 is LNHDA and CDR2 is SQIVND (reference sequence). The CDR3 runs 18 residues. V shed 7 bases and J shed 1 base, with 25 bases lying between them. The CDR3 DNA sequence: TGTGCCAGTATGTCGTGGGTTCTAGGCAACGGTGAGAACACTGAAGCTTTCTTT. Its translation is CASMSWVLGNGENTEAFF.

The rearrangement joins TRBV6-2 or TRBV6-3 to TRBJ1-2; D might be TRBD1 (6 bases). V lost 6 bases to trimming and J lost 6 bases, with 11 bases between them. Germline lookup yields CDR1 MNHEY and CDR2 SVGEGT. The CDR3 covers 12 residues. CDR3 region: CASSGQPDGYTF. The CDR3, as DNA: TGTGCCAGCAGCGGACAGCCGGATGGCTACACCTTC.

This clone has more than one count but fewer than ten. The J gene is TRBJ1-6, the V gene TRBV5-1; 8 bases agree with TRBD1. Germline trimming cut 5 bases from V and 8 bases from J; bases unmatched to any gene: 6. The CDR3 totals 14 residues. Germline assignment: CDR1 SGHRS and CDR2 YFSETQ. The CDR3 DNA is TGCGCCAGCAGATCCGGGACAGGAGATTCACCCCTCCACTTT. Its protein is CASRSGTGDSPLHF.

J is TRBJ2-5 and V is TRBV3-1 (or the pseudogene TRBV3-2), with D possibly TRBD1 on 5 matching bases. V lost 4 bases and J lost 3, with 15 bases in between. CDR1 is LGHDT and CDR2 is YNNKEL in the germline V gene (reference sequence). The CDR3 consists of 15 residues. CDR3: CASSLSLGPEETQYF. CDR3 DNA: TGTGCCAGCAGCCTATCCTTGGGGCCCGAAGAGACCCAGTACTTC.

The chain is built from TRBV19 and TRBJ1-4; the D gene is possibly TRBD1 (6 bases). Trimming removed 5 bases at V and 8 bases at J, with 21 bases between. Germline V gene lookup returns CDR1 LNHDA and CDR2 SQIVND (reference sequence). This CDR3 region has 16 residues. CDR3 sequence reads: CASSLSWTAQEEKLFF. The CDR3 DNA follows: TGTGCCAGTAGTCTCTCTTGGACAGCCCAGGAAGAAAAACTGTTTTTT.

This clone was seen more than once but under ten times. The chain recombines TRBV3-1 (or the pseudogene TRBV3-2) with TRBJ1-1; no firm D call. The CDR3 loop spans 13 amino acids. Trimming removed 8 bases at V and 3 bases at J, with 13 bases between. Germline loops: CDR1 LGHDT, CDR2 YNNKEL (reference sequence). The CDR3 DNA reads as TGTGCCAGCCGGCCGGGATACGACACTGAAGCTTTCTTT. This gives the protein CASRPGYDTEAFF.

This chain uses TRBV7-9 with TRBJ2-7, with 7 nucleotides matching TRBD1. The CDR3 loop spans 15 amino acids. CDR1 SEHNR and CDR2 FQNEAQ come from the germline V gene (reference sequence). The J segment lost 2 bases and the V segment lost 5 bases, leaving 9 bases of the junction unmatched. CDR3: CASSAQTGNTYEQYF. The CDR3 nucleotides read TGTGCCAGCAGCGCTCAGACAGGGAACACCTACGAGCAGTACTTC.

The V and J genes are TRBV19 and TRBJ1-2; 7 bases map to TRBD1. Looked up from germline, CDR1 is LNHDA and CDR2 is SQIVND (reference sequence). The V segment lost 1 base and the J segment 2 bases; nucleotides outside the gene matches: 7. CDR3 length: 16 residues. In DNA, the CDR3 is TGTGCCAGTAGTATAGGCCTAGGGGGCTGGAACTATGGCTACACCTTC. Protein sequence: CASSIGLGGWNYGYTF.